This T cell receptor (beta chain) was observed in a study of T cells in Graves' hyperthyroidism and ophthalmopathy. Findings and limits, study-wide: The model predicted ophthalmopathy a median roughly six months before onset.

Concerning this clonotype: No antigen is known for it.

Patients aged 18 to 65 with hyperthyroidism were newly diagnosed, with duration under 2 months. Amplified TCR beta CDR3 regions came from RNA transcripts. First-round RT-PCR of the TCR CDR3 relied on the HTBI primer set. In TCRdb, the multiplex PCR reads were re-called with MiXCR into one record per CDR3 protein. This table holds around 690,000 distinct CDR3 sequences, roughly 17% found once. The V end was cut by 2 bases, the J end by 3 bases, with 15 bases between. The length of the CDR3 is 16 residues. The V gene's germline CDR1 is SGHTA and CDR2 FQGTGA. The receptor was derived from a man aged 45-65 years with Graves' hyperthyroidism. Sequencing input: blood. The chain combines TRBV7-3 with TRBJ2-3, with D maybe TRBD2 (5 bases). This CDR3 reads CASSLWVGSPTDTQYF. The CDR3 nucleotides read TGTGCCAGCAGCTTATGGGTAGGGAGTCCGACAGATACGCAGTATTTT.